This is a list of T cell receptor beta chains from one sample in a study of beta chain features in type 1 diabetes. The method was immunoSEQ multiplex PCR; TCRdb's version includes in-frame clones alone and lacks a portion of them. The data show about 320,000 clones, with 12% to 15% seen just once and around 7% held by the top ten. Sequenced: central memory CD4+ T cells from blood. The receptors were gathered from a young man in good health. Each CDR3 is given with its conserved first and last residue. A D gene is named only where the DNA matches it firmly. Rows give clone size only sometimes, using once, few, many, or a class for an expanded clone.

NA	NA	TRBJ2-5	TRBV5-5	TGCGCCAGCAGCCAAGCGCCGACAGAGACCCAGTACTTC	CASSQAPTETQYF
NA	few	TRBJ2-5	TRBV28	TGTGCCAGCAGTTCACCCCTGGGGGCGGGAGAACAAGAGACCCAGTACTTC	CASSSPLGAGEQETQYF
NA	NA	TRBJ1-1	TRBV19	TGTGCCAGTAACACCCCCCCGGGGAAAGGGGGATTTGAAGCTTTCTTT	CASNTPPGKGGFEAFF
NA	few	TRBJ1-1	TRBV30	TGTGCCTGGAGAGCCTCCAGGGTGAACACTGAAGCTTTCTTT	CAWRASRVNTEAFF
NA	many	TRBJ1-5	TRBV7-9	TGTGCCAGCAGCCAGGAAGGGGAGTCCCAGCATTTT	CASSQEGESQHF
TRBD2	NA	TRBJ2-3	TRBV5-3	TGTGCCAGAAGCAAACTAGCGGGGGGGCCAGATACGCAGTATTTT	CARSKLAGGPDTQYF
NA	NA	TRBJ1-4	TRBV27	TGTGCCAGCAGTTTGGCAGGCCTAAATGAAAAACTGTTTTTT	CASSLAGLNEKLFF
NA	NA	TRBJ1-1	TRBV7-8	TGTGCCAGCAGCTTACCCCGGACGGACAAAAAAGCTTTCTTT	CASSLPRTDKKAFF
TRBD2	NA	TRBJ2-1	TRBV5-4	TGTGCCAGCAGCCAAGGAGGCGGGGGGACCCACAATGAGCAGTTCTTC	CASSQGGGGTHNEQFF
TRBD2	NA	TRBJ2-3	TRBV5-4	TGTGCCAGCAGACACCTAGCGGGGGGGAGCACAGATACGCAGTATTTT	CASRHLAGGSTDTQYF
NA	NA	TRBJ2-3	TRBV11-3	TGTGCCAGCAGCTTAGTAGGTGATGGAGATACGCAGTATTTT	CASSLVGDGDTQYF
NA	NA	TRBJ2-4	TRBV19	TGTGCCACCCCACGGGGTCACGGCGCCAAAAACATTCAGTACTTC	CATPRGHGAKNIQYF
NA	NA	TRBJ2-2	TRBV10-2	TGCGCCAGCACCCGACTGGGGAACACCGGGGAGCTGTTTTTT	CASTRLGNTGELFF
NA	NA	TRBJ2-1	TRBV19	TGTGCCAGTAGTATGGACCATGAGCAGTTCTTC	CASSMDHEQFF
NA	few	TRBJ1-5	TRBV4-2	TGTGCCAGCAGCCAGACCGGGACCAGCAATCAGCCCCAGCATTTT	CASSQTGTSNQPQHF
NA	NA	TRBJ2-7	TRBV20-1	TGCAGTGCTAGAGTGGGCTACGAGCAGTACTTC	CSARVGYEQYF
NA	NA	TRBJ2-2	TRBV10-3	TGTGCCATCAGTGAGTCTGGTCCGAACACCGGGGAGCTGTTTTTT	CAISESGPNTGELFF
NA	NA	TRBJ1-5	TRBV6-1	TGTGCCAGCAGTGAAACGGGGTCCCATCAGCCCCAGCATTTT	CASSETGSHQPQHF
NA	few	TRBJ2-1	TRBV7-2	TGTGCCAGCAGCTCCTCAACAGGGCGTGAGCAGTTCTTC	CASSSSTGREQFF
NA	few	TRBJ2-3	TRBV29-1	TGCAGCGGACAACTAGCTACAGATACGCAGTATTTT	CSGQLATDTQYF
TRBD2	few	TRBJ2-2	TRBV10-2	TGCGCCAGCTCTAGCGGGGTTAACACCGGGGAGCTGTTTTTT	CASSSGVNTGELFF
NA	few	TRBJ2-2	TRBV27	TGTGCCAGCAGGAAGGGACAGAACACCGGGGAGCTGTTTTTT	CASRKGQNTGELFF
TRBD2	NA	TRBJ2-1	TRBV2	TGTGCCAGCAGTGAGCGACTAGCGGGGTCCCTGAACAATGAGCAGTTCTTC	CASSERLAGSLNNEQFF